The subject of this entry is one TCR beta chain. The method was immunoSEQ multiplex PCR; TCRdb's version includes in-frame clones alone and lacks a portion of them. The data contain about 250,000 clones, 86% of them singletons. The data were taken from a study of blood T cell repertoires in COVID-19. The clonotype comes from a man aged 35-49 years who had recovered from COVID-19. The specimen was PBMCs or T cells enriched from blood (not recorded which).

CDR3 region: CASSASLAGGSHEQFF. CDR3 DNA sequence: TGCGCCAGCAGCGCGAGCTTAGCGGGAGGGTCTCATGAGCAGTTCTTC. This sequence joins TRBV5-1 and TRBJ2-1; TRBD2 aligns across 11 bases. The germline V gene has CDR1 SGHRS and CDR2 YFSETQ. V shed 4 bases, J shed 8 bases, and the junction held 11 bases outside the gene matches. The CDR3 loop spans 16 amino acids.